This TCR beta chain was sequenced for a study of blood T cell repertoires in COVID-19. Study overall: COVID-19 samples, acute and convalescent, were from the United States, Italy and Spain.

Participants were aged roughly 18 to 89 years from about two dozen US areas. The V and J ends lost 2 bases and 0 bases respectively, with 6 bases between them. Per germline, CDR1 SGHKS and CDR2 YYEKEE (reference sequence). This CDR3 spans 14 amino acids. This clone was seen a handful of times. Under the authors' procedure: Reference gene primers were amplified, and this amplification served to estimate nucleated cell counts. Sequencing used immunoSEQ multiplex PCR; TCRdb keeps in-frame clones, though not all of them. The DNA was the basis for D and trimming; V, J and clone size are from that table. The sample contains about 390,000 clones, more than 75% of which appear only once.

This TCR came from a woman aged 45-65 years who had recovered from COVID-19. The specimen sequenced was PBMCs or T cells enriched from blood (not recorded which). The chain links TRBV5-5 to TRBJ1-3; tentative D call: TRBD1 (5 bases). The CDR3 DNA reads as TGTGCCAGCAGCTTCGGGGGCTCTGGAAACACCATATATTTT. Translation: CASSFGGSGNTIYF.